This TCR beta chain was identified in a study of cytomegalovirus exposure and HLA in healthy donors. Whole-study context: HLA-typed donors contributed 80 million or so unique TCRs, which were held in an early data release. General observations from the study: In a later analysis, parvovirus B19, influenza, CMV and Epstein-Barr virus appeared linked to several top co-occurrence clusters. For presence/absence analyses, sequencing depth was assumed to be roughly uniform across donors.

PCR employed 60 Vbeta and 13 Jbeta primers. Data came from immunoSEQ multiplex PCR; TCRdb stores just in-frame clones and leaves some out. The sample lists 130,000 to 150,000 clones; approximately 77% were seen once. With respect to this clone: Its specificity is unknown.

This TCR came from a woman in her forties or fifties in good health and CMV-seronegative. Material for sequencing was PBMCs.

For the CDR3, the DNA is TGTGCCAGTAGTATAGATGGACAGGGGGCGAAATACGAAAAACTGTTTTTT. It translates to CASSIDGQGAKYEKLFF. The chain employs TRBV19 and TRBJ1-4, with 11 bases fitting TRBD1. The CDR3 covers 17 residues. With 0 bases clipped from V and 8 bases from J, the junction kept 8 bases outside the gene matches. From germline, CDR1 is LNHDA and CDR2 SQIVND (reference sequence).